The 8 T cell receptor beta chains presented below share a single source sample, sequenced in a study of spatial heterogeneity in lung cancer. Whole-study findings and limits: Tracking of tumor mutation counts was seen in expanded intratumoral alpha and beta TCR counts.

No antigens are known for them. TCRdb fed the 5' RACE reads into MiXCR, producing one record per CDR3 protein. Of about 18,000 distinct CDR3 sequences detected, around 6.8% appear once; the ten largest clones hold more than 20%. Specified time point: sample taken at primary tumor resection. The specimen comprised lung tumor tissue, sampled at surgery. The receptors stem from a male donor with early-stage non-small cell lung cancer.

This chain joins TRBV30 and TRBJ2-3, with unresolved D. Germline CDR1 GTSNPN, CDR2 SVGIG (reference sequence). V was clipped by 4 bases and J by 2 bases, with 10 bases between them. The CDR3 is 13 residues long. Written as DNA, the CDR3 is TGTGCCTGGAACGGCCGCAACACAGATACGCAGTATTTT. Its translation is CAWNGRNTDTQYF.

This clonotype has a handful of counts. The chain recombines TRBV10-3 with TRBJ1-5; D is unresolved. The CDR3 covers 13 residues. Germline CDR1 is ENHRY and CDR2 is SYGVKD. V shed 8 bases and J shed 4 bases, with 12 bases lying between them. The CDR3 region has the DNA TGTGCCATCTCGGATACCGGGAATCAGCCCCAGCATTTT. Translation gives CAISDTGNQPQHF.

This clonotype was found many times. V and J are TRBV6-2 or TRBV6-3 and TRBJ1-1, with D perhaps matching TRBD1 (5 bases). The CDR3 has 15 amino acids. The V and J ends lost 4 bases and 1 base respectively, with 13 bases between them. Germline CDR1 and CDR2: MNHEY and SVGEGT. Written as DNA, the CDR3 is TGTGCCAGCAGTTCCTTGGGACGGGCGAACACTGAAGCTTTCTTT. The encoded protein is CASSSLGRANTEAFF.

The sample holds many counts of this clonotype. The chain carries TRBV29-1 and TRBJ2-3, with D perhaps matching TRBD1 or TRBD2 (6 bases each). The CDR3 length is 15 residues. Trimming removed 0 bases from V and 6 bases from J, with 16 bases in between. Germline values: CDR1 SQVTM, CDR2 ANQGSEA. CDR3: CSVEDPRGATDTQYF. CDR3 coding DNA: TGCAGCGTTGAAGATCCGAGGGGGGCGACTGATACGCAGTATTTT.

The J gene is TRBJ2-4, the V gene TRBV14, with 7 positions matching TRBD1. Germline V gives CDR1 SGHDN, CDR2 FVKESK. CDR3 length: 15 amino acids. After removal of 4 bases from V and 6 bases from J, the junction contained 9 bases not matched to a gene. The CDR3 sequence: CASSPPGAGGNIQYF. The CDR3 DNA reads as TGTGCCAGCAGCCCCCCCGGGGCAGGGGGAAACATTCAGTACTTC.

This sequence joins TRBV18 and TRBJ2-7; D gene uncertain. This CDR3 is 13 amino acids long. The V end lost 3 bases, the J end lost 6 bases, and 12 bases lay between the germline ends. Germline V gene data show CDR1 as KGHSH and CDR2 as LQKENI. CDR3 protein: CASSPFLDGEQYF. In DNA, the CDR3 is TGTGCCAGCTCACCCTTTCTCGACGGCGAGCAGTACTTC. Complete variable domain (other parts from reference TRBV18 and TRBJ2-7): NAGVMQNPRHLVRRRGQEARLRCSPMKGHSHVYWYRQLPEEGLKFMVYLQKENIIDESGMPKERFSAEFPKEGPSILRIQQVVRGDSAAYFCASSPFLDGEQYFGPGTRLTVT.

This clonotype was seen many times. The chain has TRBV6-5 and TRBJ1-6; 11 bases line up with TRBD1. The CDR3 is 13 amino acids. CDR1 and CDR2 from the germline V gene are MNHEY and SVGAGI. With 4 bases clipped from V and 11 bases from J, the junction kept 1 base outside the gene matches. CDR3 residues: CASSLDRGPPLHF. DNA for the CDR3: TGTGCCAGCAGTTTGGACAGGGGGCCACCCCTCCACTTT.

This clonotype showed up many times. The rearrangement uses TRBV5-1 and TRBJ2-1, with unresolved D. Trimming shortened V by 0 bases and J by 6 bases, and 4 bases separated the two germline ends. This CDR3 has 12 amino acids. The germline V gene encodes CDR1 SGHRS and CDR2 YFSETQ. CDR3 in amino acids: CASSLASNEQFF. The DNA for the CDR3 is TGCGCCAGCAGCTTGGCTAGCAATGAGCAGTTCTTC.